Sequencing of this T cell receptor beta chain was carried out in a study of T cells in localized non-small cell lung cancer. Overall study findings and caveats: The appearance of a median approximately 61 of the top 100 tumor clones was seen in adjacent lung. A denser population of T cells in blood accompanied longer overall survival.

Comment on this clone: Its target is not known.

Germline CDR1 is LNHNV and CDR2 is YYDKDF (reference sequence). This CDR3 is built from 15 residues. With V trimmed by 5 bases and J by 2 bases, 5 bases remained unmatched. Sequencing was performed with immunoSEQ multiplex PCR; in TCRdb, only in-frame clones are kept and a portion is missing. The sample lists over 15,000 clones, more than 70% occurring once. Sequencing was performed on peripheral blood mononuclear cells, taken before any cancer treatment. The V and J genes are TRBV15 and TRBJ2-7; 11 bases agree with TRBD1. This clonotype was obtained from a male donor older than 55 with stage II lung adenocarcinoma. The CDR3 nucleotides read TGTGCCACCAGCCCGGGGACAGGGGGGACCTACGAGCAGTACTTC. Protein: CATSPGTGGTYEQYF. Full variable domain (outside the CDR3, taken from reference TRBV15 and TRBJ2-7): DAMVIQNPRYQVTQFGKPVTLSCSQTLNHNVMYWYQQKSSQAPKLLFHYYDKDFNNEADTPDNFQSRRPNTSFCFLDIRSPGLGDTAMYLCATSPGTGGTYEQYFGPGTRLTVT.